These 3 T cell receptor beta chains originate from one sample sequenced in a study of blood T cell repertoires in COVID-19 (dated by TCRdb to the early 2020s). Receptor amplification or capture employed the immunoSEQ multiplex PCR assay. TCRdb limited this immuneACCESS table to in-frame rearrangements with V and J called. A share of clones is missing; checked studies link under half to unresolved V genes, and the rest is unexplained. This sample has about 46,000 clones in its table, and approximately 88% of those were observed once. The biggest ten clones account for about an eighth of the sample. The sample consisted of peripheral blood. These receptors came from a human donor with active COVID-19. The donor label of this sample is uncertain.

The V gene is TRBV6-5, the J gene TRBJ1-5; TRBD1 matches at 7 bases. Germline V lookup: CDR1 MNHEY, CDR2 SVGAGI. The CDR3 spans 14 residues. V dropped 6 bases and J dropped 5; count of bases not matched to a gene: 7. CDR3 sequence reads: CASSADRADQPQHF. The CDR3 DNA reads as TGTGCCAGCAGCGCCGACAGGGCAGATCAGCCCCAGCATTTT.

The V and J genes are TRBV6-2 or TRBV6-3 and TRBJ2-3; 9 nucleotides match TRBD2. The CDR3 contains 18 residues. CDR1 and CDR2 from the germline V gene are MNHEY and SVGEGT. V lost 6 bases to trimming and J lost 0 bases; unmatched junction nucleotides: 13. CDR3: CASSRTTLAGTSTDTQYF. CDR3 nucleotides: TGTGCCAGCAGCCGCACCACTCTAGCGGGGACTAGCACAGATACGCAGTATTTT.

The rearrangement links TRBV7-2 to TRBJ1-3; D is ambiguous. The CDR3 spans 16 residues. Germline V gene sequence: CDR1 SGHTA, CDR2 FQGNSA. V was shortened by 2 bases and J by 0 bases, with 11 bases between the two germline ends. CDR3 in DNA: TGTGCCAGCAGCTTAAACAGACCATCCTCTGGAAACACCATATATTTT. Protein sequence: CASSLNRPSSGNTIYF.